This TCR beta chain was sequenced for a study of cytomegalovirus exposure and HLA in healthy donors. There are a few counts of this clone. Antigen: not known. General study results and limits: TCR beta sequences reportedly predicted most subjects' HLA-A and HLA-B alleles accurately. A missense variant in DCLRE1C was later tied to TCR beta V- and J-gene trimming.

With 60 Vbeta and 13 Jbeta primers, the PCR was carried out. Libraries were prepared by immunoSEQ multiplex PCR; TCRdb keeps only in-frame clonotypes and omits some of them. Of some 150,000 clones listed, 75% to 90% were seen once; the top ten hold 2.5% to 3.5%. The specimen was PBMCs. The clonotype originates from a woman between 25 and 40 years old in good health and CMV-seronegative.

CDR3 nucleotide sequence: TGCAGCGTGGACAGGGGCCATAATGAAAAACTGTTTTTT. Residues: CSVDRGHNEKLFF. The rearrangement joins TRBV29-1 to TRBJ1-4; 9 bases fit TRBD1. The length of the CDR3 is 13 residues. Germline-derived CDR1 and CDR2 are SQVTM and ANQGSEA. J was trimmed by 4 bases and V by 6 bases; bases with no gene match: 3.